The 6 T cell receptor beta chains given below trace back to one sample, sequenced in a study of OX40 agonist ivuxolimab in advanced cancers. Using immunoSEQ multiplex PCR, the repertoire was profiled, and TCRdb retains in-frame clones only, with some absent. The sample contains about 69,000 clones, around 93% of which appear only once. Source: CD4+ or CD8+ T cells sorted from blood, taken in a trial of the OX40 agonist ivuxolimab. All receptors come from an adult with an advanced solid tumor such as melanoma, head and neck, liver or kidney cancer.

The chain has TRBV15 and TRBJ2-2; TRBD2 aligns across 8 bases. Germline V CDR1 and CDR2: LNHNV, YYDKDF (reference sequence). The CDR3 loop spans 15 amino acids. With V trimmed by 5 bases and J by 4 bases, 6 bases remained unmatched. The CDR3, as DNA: TGTGCCACCAGCGGCGCGGGGGGCAGCACCGGGGAGCTGTTTTTT. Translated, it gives CATSGAGGSTGELFF.

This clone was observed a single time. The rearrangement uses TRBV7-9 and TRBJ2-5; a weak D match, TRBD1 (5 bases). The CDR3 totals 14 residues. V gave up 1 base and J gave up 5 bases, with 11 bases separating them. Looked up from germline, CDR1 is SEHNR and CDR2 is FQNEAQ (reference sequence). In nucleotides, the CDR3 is TGTGCCAGCAGCTTAGAGGGGCTATGGGAGACCCAGTACTTC. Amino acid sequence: CASSLEGLWETQYF.

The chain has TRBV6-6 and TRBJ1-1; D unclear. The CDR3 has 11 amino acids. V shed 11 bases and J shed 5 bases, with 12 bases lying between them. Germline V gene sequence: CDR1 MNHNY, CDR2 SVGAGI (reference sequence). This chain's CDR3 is CAVDRGTEAFF. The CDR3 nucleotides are TGTGCCGTGGATCGGGGAACTGAAGCTTTCTTT.

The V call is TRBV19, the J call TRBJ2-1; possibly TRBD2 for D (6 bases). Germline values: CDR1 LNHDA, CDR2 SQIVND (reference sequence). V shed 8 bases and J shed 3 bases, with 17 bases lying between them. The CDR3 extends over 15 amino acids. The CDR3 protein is CASSPPGVIYNEQFF. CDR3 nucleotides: TGTGCCAGTTCCCCTCCGGGAGTAATCTACAATGAGCAGTTCTTC.

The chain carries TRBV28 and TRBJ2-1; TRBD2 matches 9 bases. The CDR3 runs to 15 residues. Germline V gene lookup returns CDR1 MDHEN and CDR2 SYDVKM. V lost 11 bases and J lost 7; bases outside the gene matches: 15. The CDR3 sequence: CAAGGSPSGINEQFF. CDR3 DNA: TGTGCCGCCGGAGGGAGTCCTAGCGGGATTAATGAGCAGTTCTTC.

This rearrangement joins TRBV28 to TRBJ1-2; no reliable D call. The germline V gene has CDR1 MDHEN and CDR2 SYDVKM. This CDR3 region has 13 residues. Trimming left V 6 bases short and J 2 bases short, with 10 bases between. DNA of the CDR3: TGTGCCAGCAGCTTTGACGGGAACTATGGCTACACCTTC. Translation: CASSFDGNYGYTF.